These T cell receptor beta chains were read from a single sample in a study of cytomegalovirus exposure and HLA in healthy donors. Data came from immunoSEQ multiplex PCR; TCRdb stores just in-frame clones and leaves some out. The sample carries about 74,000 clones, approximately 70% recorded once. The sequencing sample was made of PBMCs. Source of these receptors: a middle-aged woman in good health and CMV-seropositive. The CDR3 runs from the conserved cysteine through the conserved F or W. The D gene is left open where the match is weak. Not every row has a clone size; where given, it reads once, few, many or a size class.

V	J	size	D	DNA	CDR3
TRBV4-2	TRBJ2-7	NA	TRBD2	TGTGCCAGCAGCCAAGAAGGCGGACTAGCGGTCAGCTCCTACGAGCAGTACTTC	CASSQEGGLAVSSYEQYF
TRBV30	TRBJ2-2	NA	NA	TGTGCCTGGACTTCCCTAGCTGGCACCGGGGAGCTGTTTTTT	CAWTSLAGTGELFF
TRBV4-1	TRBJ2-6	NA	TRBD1	TGCGCCAGCAGCCATCGATTCCGGGACAGGGGCTCTGGGGCCAACGTCCTGACTTTC	CASSHRFRDRGSGANVLTF
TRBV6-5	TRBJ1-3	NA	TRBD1	TGTGCCAGCAGTGTGACAGGGTCGGGAGGAAACACCATATATTTT	CASSVTGSGGNTIYF
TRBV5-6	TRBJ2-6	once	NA	TGTGCCAGCAGCTTAGGAGGTGAGGCTGGGGCCAACGTCCTGACTTTC	CASSLGGEAGANVLTF
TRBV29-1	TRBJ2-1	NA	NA	TGCAGCGTAGTGACAGGGACTTCCTACAATGAGCAGTTCTTC	CSVVTGTSYNEQFF
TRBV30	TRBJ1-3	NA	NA	TGTGCCTGGTATCACAGTATCTCTGGAAACACCATATATTTT	CAWYHSISGNTIYF
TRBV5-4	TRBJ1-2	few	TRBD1	TGTGCCAGCAGCAAACAGGGGGCGGACGGCTACACCTTC	CASSKQGADGYTF
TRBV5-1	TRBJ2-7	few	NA	TGCGCCAGCAGCCCCTCAGGGGGGTACGAGCAGTACTTC	CASSPSGGYEQYF
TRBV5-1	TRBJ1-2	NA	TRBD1	TGCGCCAGCAGCCCGGGACAGCCCAACTATGGCTACACCTTC	CASSPGQPNYGYTF
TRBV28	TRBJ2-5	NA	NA	TGTGCCAGCAGACTAACCTTGGACAGACAAGAGACCCAGTACTTC	CASRLTLDRQETQYF
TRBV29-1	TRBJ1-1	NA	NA	TGCAGCGTAGCTCAGGGGCCCTGGCCTTTCTTT	CSVAQGPWPFF
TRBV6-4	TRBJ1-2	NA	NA	TGTGCCAGCAGTGACTTTTCAGGCAAGGGCTACACCTTC	CASSDFSGKGYTF
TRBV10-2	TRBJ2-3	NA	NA	TGCGCCAGCAGTTGGGGCAACGTAATCACAGATACGCAGTATTTT	CASSWGNVITDTQYF
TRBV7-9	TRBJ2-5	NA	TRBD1	TGTGCCAGCAGCTTATTGGGACAGGGGGCCCAAGAGACCCAGTACTTC	CASSLLGQGAQETQYF